This TCR beta chain stems from a study of cytomegalovirus exposure and HLA in healthy donors. Amplification used 60 Vbeta primers and 13 Jbeta primers. Here immunoSEQ multiplex PCR was the method, and the copy in TCRdb shows in-frame clones only, minus some. The sample yields around 70,000 clones, of which the top ten take up around 3.8%. This CDR3 contains 16 residues. Looked up from germline, CDR1 is SQVTM and CDR2 is ANQGSEA. V gave up 6 bases and J gave up 0 bases, with 15 bases separating them. The sample taken for sequencing was PBMCs. The chain is built from TRBV29-1 and TRBJ2-6; D may be TRBD1 (6 bases). This TCR derives from a female donor in good health and CMV-seropositive. The CDR3 sequence is CSVARDIDSGANVLTF. The DNA of the CDR3 is TGCAGCGTAGCGAGGGACATCGACTCTGGGGCCAACGTCCTGACTTTC. The entire variable domain, with the rest obtained from reference TRBV29-1 and TRBJ2-6, is as follows: SAVISQKPSRDICQRGTSLTIQCQVDSQVTMMFWYRQQPGQSLTLIATANQGSEATYESGFVIDKFPISRPNLTFSTLTVSNMSPEDSSIYLCSVARDIDSGANVLTFGAGSRLTVL.